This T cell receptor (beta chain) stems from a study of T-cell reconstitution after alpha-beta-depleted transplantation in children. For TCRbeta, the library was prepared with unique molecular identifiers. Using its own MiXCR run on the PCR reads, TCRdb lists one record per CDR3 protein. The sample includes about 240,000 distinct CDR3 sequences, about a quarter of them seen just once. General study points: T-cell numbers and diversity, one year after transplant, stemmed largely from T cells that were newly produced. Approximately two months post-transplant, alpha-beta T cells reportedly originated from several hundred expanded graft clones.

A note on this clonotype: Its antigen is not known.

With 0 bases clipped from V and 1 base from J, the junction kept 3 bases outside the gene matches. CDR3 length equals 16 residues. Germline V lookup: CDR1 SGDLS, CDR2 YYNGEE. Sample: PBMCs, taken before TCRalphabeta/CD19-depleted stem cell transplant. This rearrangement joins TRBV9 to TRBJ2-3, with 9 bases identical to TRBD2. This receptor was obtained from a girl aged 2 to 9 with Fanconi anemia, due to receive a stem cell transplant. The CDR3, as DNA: TGTGCCAGCAGCGTAGCGTCTAGCGGGGGCACAGATACGCAGTATTTT. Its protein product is CASSVASSGGTDTQYF.